The clone carrying this TCR beta chain came up many times. The antigen is unknown. The authors took PBMCs from 10 ml fresh peripheral blood. This sample was included in a study of T cells in Graves' hyperthyroidism and ophthalmopathy. General study findings and limits: With a median lead of approximately 6.4 months before onset, the model predicted ophthalmopathy. Peripheral blood also featured most of the thyroid clonotypes expanded above 0.001. Ophthalmopathy could be told apart from stable hyperthyroidism with a 13 V-J model.

What was amplified from RNA transcripts were TCR beta CDR3 regions. First-round RT-PCR targeting the TCR CDR3 was performed with the HTBI primer set. TCRdb reanalysed the multiplex PCR reads using MiXCR and keeps one entry per CDR3 protein. The sample lists 350,000 to 400,000 distinct CDR3 sequences, approximately 13% occurring once. Source material: blood. This TCR came from a woman aged 60-75 years with Graves' hyperthyroidism.

The CDR3 here is CASSPQGVSEAFF. CDR3 bases: TGTGCCAGCAGCCCGCAGGGGGTATCTGAAGCTTTCTTT. V gene TRBV3-1 combines with J gene TRBJ1-1, with 7 nucleotides matching TRBD1. Germline lookup yields CDR1 LGHDT and CDR2 YNNKEL (reference sequence). The CDR3 loop spans 13 amino acids. V gave up 4 bases and J gave up 6 bases; unmatched junction bases: 5.